This TCR beta chain was sequenced for a study of blood T cell repertoires in COVID-19. Measured with immunoSEQ multiplex PCR; TCRdb has only the in-frame clones, and not every one. This sample carries about 240,000 clones, roughly 89% of them seen once, and the ten largest clones take under 5%. Recruitment covered fewer than 25 US areas and drew participants whose ages spanned roughly 18 to 100 years. Each participant's cohort was designated according to participant-reported clinical history. Trimming removed 0 bases from V and 0 bases from J, with 11 bases in between. The CDR3 totals 16 residues. CDR1 and CDR2 from the germline V gene are LNHNV and YYDKDF (reference sequence).

This TCR was sampled from a woman in her 30s who had recovered from COVID-19. V gene TRBV15 combines with J gene TRBJ1-2, with D possibly matching TRBD1 (6 bases). The sample comprised PBMCs or T cells enriched from blood (not recorded which). CDR3 sequence: CATSREIGTPNYGYTF. For the CDR3, the DNA is TGTGCCACCAGCAGAGAAATCGGGACACCTAACTATGGCTACACCTTC.